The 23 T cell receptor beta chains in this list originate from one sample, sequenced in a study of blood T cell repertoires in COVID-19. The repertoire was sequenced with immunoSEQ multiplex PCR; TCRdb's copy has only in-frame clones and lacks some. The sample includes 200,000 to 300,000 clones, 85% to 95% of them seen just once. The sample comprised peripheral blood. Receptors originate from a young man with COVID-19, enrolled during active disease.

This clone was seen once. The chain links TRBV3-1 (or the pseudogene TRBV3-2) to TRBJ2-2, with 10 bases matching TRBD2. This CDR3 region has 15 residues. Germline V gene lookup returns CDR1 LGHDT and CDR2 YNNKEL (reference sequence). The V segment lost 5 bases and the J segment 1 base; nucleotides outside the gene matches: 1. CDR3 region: CASSERGGNTGELFF. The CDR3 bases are TGTGCCAGCAGCGAGCGGGGGGGGAACACCGGGGAGCTGTTTTTT.

CDR3 coding DNA: TGTGCCAGTACTTCCTTAGAGGCAGGGAACTATGGCTACACCTTC. Residues: CASTSLEAGNYGYTF. The V gene is TRBV19, the J gene TRBJ1-2; D possibly corresponds to TRBD1 (5 bases). V lost 7 bases and J 2 bases, leaving 17 bases between the germline ends. The CDR3 has 15 amino acids. The germline CDR1 and CDR2 sequences are LNHDA and SQIVND (reference sequence). Looking up the rest from reference TRBV19 and TRBJ1-2 gives the full variable domain: DGGITQSPKYLFRKEGQNVTLSCEQNLNHDAMYWYRQDPGQGLRLIYYSQIVNDFQKGDIAEGYSVSREKKESFPLTVTSAQKNPTAFYLCASTSLEAGNYGYTFGSGTRLTVV.

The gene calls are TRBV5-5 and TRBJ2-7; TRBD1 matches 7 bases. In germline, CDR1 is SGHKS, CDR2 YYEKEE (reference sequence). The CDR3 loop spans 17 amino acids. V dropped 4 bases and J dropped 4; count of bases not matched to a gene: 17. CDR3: CASSPMSPRTGEYEQYF. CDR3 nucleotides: TGTGCCAGCAGCCCGATGTCCCCCCGAACAGGGGAATACGAGCAGTACTTC.

DNA for the CDR3: TGTGCCAGCAGATTCGGGACAGGGTTGAATTCACCCCTCCACTTT. It encodes CASRFGTGLNSPLHF. The rearrangement joins TRBV7-9 to TRBJ1-6; TRBD1 aligns across 9 bases. The V gene end was trimmed by 6 bases and the J gene end by 7 bases; junction bases not matched to a gene: 7. CDR1 and CDR2 (germline): SEHNR, FQNEAQ (reference sequence). There are 15 residues in the CDR3.

CDR3 sequence: CASSDSDGPAAYEQYF. CDR3 bases: TGTGCCAGCAGTGACTCCGACGGCCCGGCGGCCTACGAGCAGTACTTC. The gene calls are TRBV25-1 and TRBJ2-7, with no clear D. The CDR3 has 16 residues. CDR1 MGHDK and CDR2 SYGVNS come from the germline V gene. Trimming shortened V by 3 bases and J by 2 bases, and 17 bases separated the two germline ends.

CDR3 sequence reads: CASILGNRGAFF. The DNA of the CDR3 is TGTGCCAGCATTCTGGGAAACAGGGGTGCTTTCTTT. This rearrangement joins TRBV12-3 or TRBV12-4 to TRBJ1-1, with TRBD1 identical over 7 bases. This CDR3 region has 12 residues. V shed 7 bases, J shed 11 bases, and the junction held 10 bases outside the gene matches.

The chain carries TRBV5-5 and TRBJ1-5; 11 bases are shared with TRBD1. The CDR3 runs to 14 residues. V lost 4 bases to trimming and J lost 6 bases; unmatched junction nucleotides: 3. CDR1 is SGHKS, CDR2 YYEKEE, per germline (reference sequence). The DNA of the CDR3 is TGTGCCAGCAGCCTCGGGACAGGGGGTCAGCCCCAGCATTTT. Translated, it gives CASSLGTGGQPQHF.

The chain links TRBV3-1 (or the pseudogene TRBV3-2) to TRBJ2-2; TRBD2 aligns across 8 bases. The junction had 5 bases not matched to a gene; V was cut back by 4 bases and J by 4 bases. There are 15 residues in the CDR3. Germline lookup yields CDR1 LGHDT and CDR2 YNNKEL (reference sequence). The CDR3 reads CASSRTGGLTGELFF. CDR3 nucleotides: TGTGCCAGCAGCCGCACGGGGGGGCTCACCGGGGAGCTGTTTTTT.

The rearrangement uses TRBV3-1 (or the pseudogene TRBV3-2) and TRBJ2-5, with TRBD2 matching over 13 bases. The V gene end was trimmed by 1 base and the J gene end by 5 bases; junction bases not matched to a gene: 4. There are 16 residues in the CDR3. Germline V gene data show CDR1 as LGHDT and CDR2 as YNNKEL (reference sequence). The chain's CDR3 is CASSQGTSGGGETQYF. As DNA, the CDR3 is TGTGCCAGCAGCCAAGGGACTAGCGGGGGAGGCGAGACCCAGTACTTC.

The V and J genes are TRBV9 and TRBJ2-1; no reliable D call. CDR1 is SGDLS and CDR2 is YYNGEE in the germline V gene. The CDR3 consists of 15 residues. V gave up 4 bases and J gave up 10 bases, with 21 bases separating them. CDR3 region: CASSTLSQAEGEQFF. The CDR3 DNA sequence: TGTGCCAGCAGCACTCTCTCCCAGGCTGAAGGCGAGCAGTTCTTC. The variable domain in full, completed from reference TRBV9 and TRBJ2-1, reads DSGVTQTPKHLITATGQRVTLRCSPRSGDLSVYWYQQSLDQGLQFLIQYYNGEERAKGNILERFSAQQFPDLHSELNLSSLELGDSALYFCASSTLSQAEGEQFFGPGTRLTVL.

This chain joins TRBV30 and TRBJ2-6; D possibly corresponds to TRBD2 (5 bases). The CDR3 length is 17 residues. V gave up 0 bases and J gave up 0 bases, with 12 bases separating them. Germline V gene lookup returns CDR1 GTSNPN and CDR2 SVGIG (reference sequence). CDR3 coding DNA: TGTGCCTGGAGTGTGCAGCGGATTAGCTCTGGGGCCAACGTCCTGACTTTC. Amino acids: CAWSVQRISSGANVLTF.

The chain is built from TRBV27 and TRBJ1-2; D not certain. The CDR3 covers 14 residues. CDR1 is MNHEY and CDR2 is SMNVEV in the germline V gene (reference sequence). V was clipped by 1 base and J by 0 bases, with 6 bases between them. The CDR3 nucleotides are TGTGCCAGCAGTTTATTCGGGACTAACTATGGCTACACCTTC. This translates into CASSLFGTNYGYTF.

CDR3 sequence reads: CASRPTGMGGYTF. DNA for the CDR3: TGTGCCAGCAGACCAACAGGGATGGGGGGCTACACCTTC. The genes are TRBV6-6 and TRBJ1-2, with TRBD1 as a possible D gene (6 bases). V was pared by 6 bases and J by 8 bases, with 16 bases between. This CDR3 is built from 13 residues. CDR1 is MNHNY, CDR2 SVGAGI, per germline (reference sequence).

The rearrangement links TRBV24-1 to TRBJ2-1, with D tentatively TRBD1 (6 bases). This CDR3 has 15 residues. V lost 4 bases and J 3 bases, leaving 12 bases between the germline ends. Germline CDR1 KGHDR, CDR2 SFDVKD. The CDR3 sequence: CATSDPGDGYNEQFF. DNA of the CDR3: TGTGCCACCAGTGACCCAGGGGACGGCTACAATGAGCAGTTCTTC.

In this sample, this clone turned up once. The CDR3 sequence is CSVEIRGALGGYTF. CDR3 sequence (DNA): TGCAGCGTTGAAATTCGGGGGGCTCTAGGGGGCTACACCTTC. This chain connects TRBV29-1 to TRBJ1-2; TRBD1 is a possible D gene (6 bases). Germline V gene data show CDR1 as SQVTM and CDR2 as ANQGSEA. V was shortened by 2 bases and J by 8 bases, with 18 bases between the two germline ends. The CDR3 totals 14 residues.

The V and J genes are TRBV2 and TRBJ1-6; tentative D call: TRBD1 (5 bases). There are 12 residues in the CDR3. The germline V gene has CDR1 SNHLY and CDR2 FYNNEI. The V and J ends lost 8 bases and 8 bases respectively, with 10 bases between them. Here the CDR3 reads CASATGDSPLHF. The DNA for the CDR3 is TGTGCCAGCGCAACAGGAGATTCACCCCTCCACTTT.

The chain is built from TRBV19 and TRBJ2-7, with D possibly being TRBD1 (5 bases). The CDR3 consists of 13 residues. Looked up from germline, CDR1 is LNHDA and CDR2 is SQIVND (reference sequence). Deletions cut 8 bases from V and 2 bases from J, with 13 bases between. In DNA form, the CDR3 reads TGTGCCAGTTCCGTGACAGCTACCTACGAGCAGTACTTC. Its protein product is CASSVTATYEQYF.

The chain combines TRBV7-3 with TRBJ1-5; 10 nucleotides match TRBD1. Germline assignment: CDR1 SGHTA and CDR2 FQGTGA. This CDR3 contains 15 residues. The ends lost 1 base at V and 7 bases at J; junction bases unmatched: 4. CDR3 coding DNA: TGTGCCAGCAGCTTAAATGGGGACAGGGGACAGCCCCAGCATTTT. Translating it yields CASSLNGDRGQPQHF.

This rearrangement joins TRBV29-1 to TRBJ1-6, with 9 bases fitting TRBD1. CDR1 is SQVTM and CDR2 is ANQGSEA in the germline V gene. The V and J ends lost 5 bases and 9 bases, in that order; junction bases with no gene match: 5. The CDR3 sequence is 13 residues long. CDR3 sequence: CSVMDRGRSPLHF. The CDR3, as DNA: TGCAGCGTTATGGACAGGGGTCGTTCACCCCTCCACTTT.

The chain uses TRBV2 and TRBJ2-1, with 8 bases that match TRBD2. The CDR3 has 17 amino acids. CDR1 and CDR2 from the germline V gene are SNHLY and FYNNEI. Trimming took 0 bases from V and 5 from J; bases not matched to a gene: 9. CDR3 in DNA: TGTGCCAGCAGTGAAGCCCAGACTAGCGTGCACCACAATGAGCAGTTCTTC. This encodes CASSEAQTSVHHNEQFF.

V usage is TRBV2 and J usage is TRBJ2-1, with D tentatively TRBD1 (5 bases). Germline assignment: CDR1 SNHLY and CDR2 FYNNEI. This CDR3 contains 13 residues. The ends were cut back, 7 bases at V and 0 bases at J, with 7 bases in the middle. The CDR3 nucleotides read TGTGCCAGCACTAGGGGCTCCTACAATGAGCAGTTCTTC. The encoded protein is CASTRGSYNEQFF.

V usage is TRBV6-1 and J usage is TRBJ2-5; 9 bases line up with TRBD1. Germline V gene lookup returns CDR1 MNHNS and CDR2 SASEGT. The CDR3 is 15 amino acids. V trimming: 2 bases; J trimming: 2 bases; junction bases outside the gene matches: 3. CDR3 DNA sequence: TGTGCCAGCAGTGAATCCGGGACAGGGCAAGAGACCCAGTACTTC. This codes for CASSESGTGQETQYF.

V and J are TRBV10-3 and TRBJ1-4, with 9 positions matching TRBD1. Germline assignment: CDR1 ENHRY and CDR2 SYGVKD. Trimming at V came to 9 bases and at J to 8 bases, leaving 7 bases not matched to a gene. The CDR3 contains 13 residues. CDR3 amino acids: CAISGTGREKLFF. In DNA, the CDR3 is TGTGCCATTTCCGGGACAGGGCGGGAAAAACTGTTTTTT.